This passage covers 21 T cell receptor beta chains from one sample sequenced in a study of blood T cells in healthy people across ages. The use of a sample-barcoded 5' primer and a J-beta primer mix characterized a second PCR of roughly 6 to 11 cycles. TCRdb used MiXCR to reprocess the 5' RACE reads, holding one entry per CDR3 protein. The sample lists over 550,000 distinct CDR3 sequences; approximately 30% were seen once. Material: blood. All receptors derive from a woman older than 75 in good health.

With respect to this clonotype: Given a much more abundant clone one base away, this may be a read error. This chain connects TRBV5-6 to TRBJ2-7; the D gene is possibly TRBD1 (5 bases). The CDR3 is 16 residues long. Germline V CDR1 and CDR2: SGHDT, YYEEEE. Between the trimmed V and J ends, which lost 4 bases and 2 bases, there was a span of 19 bases. CDR3 nucleotides: TGTGCCAGCAGCCAGATAGGACATAGGATCCCCTACGAGCAGTACTTC. Residues: CASSQIGHRIPYEQYF.

The V call is TRBV28, the J call TRBJ2-1; a weak D match, TRBD2 (5 bases). Trimming pared 8 bases from V and 1 base from J, leaving 12 bases between. The germline CDR1 and CDR2 sequences are MDHEN and SYDVKM. The CDR3 length is 14 residues. CDR3 in amino acids: CASERAGSYNEQFF. In DNA, the CDR3 is TGTGCCAGCGAGAGGGCCGGGTCCTACAATGAGCAGTTCTTC.

The chain carries TRBV27 and TRBJ1-2; D might be TRBD1 (5 bases). The CDR3 is 12 residues long. CDR1 is MNHEY, CDR2 SMNVEV, per germline (reference sequence). The V end was cut by 3 bases, the J end by 4 bases, with 6 bases between. CDR3 DNA: TGTGCCAGCAGTTTTGGGACCTATGGCTACACCTTC. Protein: CASSFGTYGYTF.

The table lists this clonotype with a few counts. V usage is TRBV2 and J usage is TRBJ1-2, with no clear D. The CDR3 spans 14 residues. V was shortened by 3 bases and J by 0 bases, with 8 bases between the two germline ends. CDR1 is SNHLY, CDR2 FYNNEI, per germline. CDR3 sequence: CASSDIRTNYGYTF. The CDR3 DNA reads TGTGCCAGCAGTGACATCCGGACTAACTATGGCTACACCTTC.

Comments on this clonotype: A clone one base away is much larger, so this may be a read error. The J gene is TRBJ1-2, the V gene TRBV3-1; D is undetermined. This CDR3 contains 13 residues. Germline V gene sequence: CDR1 LGHDT, CDR2 YNNKEL (reference sequence). In DNA form, the CDR3 reads TGTGCCTGCAGCCAAGATCATAACTATGGCTACACCTTC. It translates to CACSQDHNYGYTF.

This clonotype was found many times. This rearrangement joins TRBV20-1 to TRBJ1-1; D may be TRBD1 (5 bases). CDR1 is DFQATT, CDR2 SNEGSKA, per germline (reference sequence). V shed 0 bases and J shed 1 base, with 6 bases lying between them. The length of the CDR3 is 13 residues. CDR3 sequence (DNA): TGCAGTGCTAGAGACACAGGGAACACTGAAGCTTTCTTT. Translated: CSARDTGNTEAFF.

This clonotype was seen at least ten times. This chain uses TRBV6-6 with TRBJ1-2, with 9 bases lining up with TRBD1. The CDR3 runs to 16 residues. CDR1 is MNHNY and CDR2 is SVGAGI in the germline V gene (reference sequence). V lost 1 base and J lost 0; bases outside the gene matches: 3. The CDR3 DNA follows: TGTGCCAGCAGTTACTTGCGGGACAGGGCTAACTATGGCTACACCTTC. It encodes CASSYLRDRANYGYTF.

The table lists this clonotype with a few counts. Possible read error: a much larger clone is one base away. The rearrangement joins TRBV15 to TRBJ2-1; 8 bases match TRBD1. Matching the DNA end better, TRBJ2-7 makes the J call doubtful. Germline-derived CDR1 and CDR2 are LNHNV and YYDKDF (reference sequence). This CDR3 spans 16 amino acids. The CDR3 DNA follows: TGTGCCACCAGCAGGAGACAGGGGAGCTCCTACAATGAGCAGTACTTC. Its translation is CATSRRQGSSYNEQYF.

Concerning this clonotype itself: One base away lies a much larger clone, so this may be a sequencing read error. The rearrangement joins TRBV7-2 to TRBJ2-3, with TRBD2 matching over 11 bases. After removal of 10 bases from V and 3 bases from J, the junction contained 9 bases not matched to a gene. The CDR3 sequence is 15 residues long. CDR1 and CDR2 (germline): SGHTA, FQGNSA. Written as DNA, the CDR3 is TGTGCCACCAGGATAGCGGGGGGGCCGACAGATACGCAGTATTTT. Its translation: CATRIAGGPTDTQYF.

Details on this clonotype: A read error may be the cause here, since a much bigger clone is one base away. The rearrangement links TRBV20-1 to TRBJ2-7; TRBD1 matches 8 bases. The J call could be wrong; TRBJ2-4 is a better fit for the DNA end. Looked up from germline, CDR1 is DFQATT and CDR2 is SNEGSKA (reference sequence). The CDR3 loop spans 13 amino acids. The CDR3 coding sequence is TGCAGTGCCTCCTCCGGGACAGGCGGCATTCAGTACTTC. It translates to CSASSGTGGIQYF.

The V gene is TRBV7-2, the J gene TRBJ2-5; 11 nucleotides agree with TRBD1. V lost 5 bases to trimming and J lost 11 bases; unmatched junction nucleotides: 13. This CDR3 has 15 amino acids. Per germline, CDR1 SGHTA and CDR2 FQGNSA. The CDR3 DNA reads as TGTGCCAGCAGCCAACGGACAGGGGGCAGCGGGGAGCAGTACTTC. Its protein is CASSQRTGGSGEQYF.

The chain couples TRBV20-1 to TRBJ2-1; possible D gene TRBD1, 6 bases. Germline loops: CDR1 DFQATT, CDR2 SNEGSKA (reference sequence). V was pared by 1 base and J by 9 bases, with 19 bases between. This CDR3 has 15 amino acids. CDR3 coding DNA: TGCAGTGCTAGAGTCCTAGCAAGGGGGACACTTGAGCAGTTCTTC. Protein: CSARVLARGTLEQFF.

The chain combines TRBV5-1 with TRBJ2-3, with TRBD2 matching over 13 bases. Trimming at V came to 3 bases and at J to 2 bases, leaving 9 bases not matched to a gene. Germline V CDR1 and CDR2: SGHRS, YFSETQ. CDR3 length: 18 amino acids. In DNA, the CDR3 is TGCGCCAGCAGCTGGACTAGCGGGGGCCATACTCTCACAGATACGCAGTATTTT. This codes for CASSWTSGGHTLTDTQYF. The full variable domain, in which reference TRBV5-1 and TRBJ2-3 provide the parts outside the CDR3, is KAGVTQTPRYLIKTRGQQVTLSCSPISGHRSVSWYQQTPGQGLQFLFEYFSETQRNKGNFPGRFSGRQFSNSRSEMNVSTLELGDSALYLCASSWTSGGHTLTDTQYFGPGTRLTVL.

This clonotype was detected many times. The gene calls are TRBV5-1 and TRBJ2-1, with TRBD1 as a possible D gene (6 bases). The germline CDR1 and CDR2 sequences are SGHRS and YFSETQ. The V and J ends lost 4 bases and 6 bases respectively, with 17 bases between them. The CDR3 is made up of 15 amino acids. The CDR3 here is CASSLGKTGINEQFF. Here the CDR3 DNA reads TGCGCCAGCAGCCTGGGCAAAACAGGGATCAATGAGCAGTTCTTC.

This clonotype was recorded many times. The rearrangement uses TRBV2 and TRBJ2-4, with D possibly TRBD1 on 5 matching bases. Per germline, CDR1 SNHLY and CDR2 FYNNEI. V lost 2 bases and J 3 bases, leaving 14 bases between the germline ends. The CDR3 is made up of 16 amino acids. CDR3 loop: CASSERGREGKNIQYF. For the CDR3, the DNA is TGTGCCAGCAGTGAAAGGGGCAGGGAAGGCAAAAACATTCAGTACTTC.

The sample holds a few counts of this clonotype. The chain has TRBV19 and TRBJ2-7; D perhaps matches TRBD2 (5 bases). Germline assignment: CDR1 LNHDA and CDR2 SQIVND (reference sequence). The CDR3 is made up of 14 amino acids. Trimming cost V 4 bases and J 1 base, with 11 bases left between them. The DNA of the CDR3 is TGTGCCAGTAGTACCCCGGGAAATTCCTACGAGCAGTACTTC. It encodes CASSTPGNSYEQYF.

This clonotype was picked up many times. The chain combines TRBV30 with TRBJ1-2; D might be TRBD1 (5 bases). V lost 0 bases and J 8 bases, leaving 13 bases between the germline ends. This CDR3 spans 13 amino acids. Germline CDR1 is GTSNPN and CDR2 is SVGIG (reference sequence). CDR3 residues: CAWSVVEEGGYTF. CDR3 nucleotide sequence: TGTGCCTGGAGTGTAGTGGAGGAGGGGGGCTACACCTTC. The full variable domain, with the rest looked up from reference TRBV30 and TRBJ1-2, is SQTIHQWPATLVQPVGSPLSLECTVEGTSNPNLYWYRQAAGRGLQLLFYSVGIGQISSEVPQNLSASRPQDRQFILSSKKLLLSDSGFYLCAWSVVEEGGYTFGSGTRLTVV.

This clonotype was counted between two and nine times. V gene TRBV20-1 combines with J gene TRBJ1-2; D uncertain. The germline V gene encodes CDR1 DFQATT and CDR2 SNEGSKA (reference sequence). The CDR3 is made up of 13 amino acids. V shed 4 bases and J shed 4 bases, with 13 bases lying between them. Written as DNA, the CDR3 is TGCAGTGCTACGCTCTCGCGGACCTATGGCTACACCTTC. Amino acids: CSATLSRTYGYTF.

This clonotype came up many times. The rearrangement joins TRBV5-1 to TRBJ2-3; TRBD2 agrees at 8 bases. Germline-derived CDR1 and CDR2 are SGHRS and YFSETQ. This CDR3 is 17 amino acids long. V lost 4 bases to trimming and J lost 6 bases; unmatched junction nucleotides: 16. This CDR3 reads CASSPTGTSLTVDTQYF. In DNA form, the CDR3 reads TGCGCCAGCAGCCCCACCGGGACTAGTCTAACTGTGGATACGCAGTATTTT. Using reference TRBV5-1 and TRBJ2-3 for the parts outside the CDR3, the full variable domain is KAGVTQTPRYLIKTRGQQVTLSCSPISGHRSVSWYQQTPGQGLQFLFEYFSETQRNKGNFPGRFSGRQFSNSRSEMNVSTLELGDSALYLCASSPTGTSLTVDTQYFGPGTRLTVL.

This clonotype came up a few times. This may be a read error: a much more frequent sequence differs by one nucleotide. The chain joins TRBV11-2 to TRBJ2-5; TRBD1 is a possible D gene (5 bases). Germline CDR1 and CDR2: SGHAT and FQNNGV. Trimming removed 5 bases from V and 11 bases from J, with 24 bases in between. This CDR3 has 15 amino acids. The CDR3 spells CASSGAVRPNNEQYF. CDR3 DNA: TGTGCCAGCAGCGGGGCAGTCAGGCCTAACAATGAGCAGTACTTC.

This clonotype was counted many times. V usage is TRBV7-2 and J usage is TRBJ1-4, with D possibly being TRBD1 (6 bases). Trimming removed 1 base from V and 4 bases from J, with 13 bases in between. Looked up from germline, CDR1 is SGHTA and CDR2 is FQGNSA. The CDR3 is 16 residues long. CDR3 loop: CASSLGTARINEKLFF. The CDR3, as DNA: TGTGCCAGCAGCTTAGGGACAGCTCGTATTAATGAAAAACTGTTTTTT.